This T cell receptor beta chain was retrieved from a study of vaccination and CD4 T cells after COVID-19. This clonotype came up a few times. The target antigen is unknown. The treatment was: approximately nine-day PBMC culture with coronavirus spike peptide pools or control peptides (ViraFEST assay). With the Oncomine TCR Beta short-read assay, DNA from cultured CD4+ T cells was sequenced. TCRdb independently ran MiXCR on the PCR reads; one entry per CDR3 protein. The sample has about 13,000 distinct CDR3 sequences, roughly two thirds seen once. The source material was CD4+ T cells from blood, cultured in vitro. This receptor was taken from a human donor who had recovered from COVID-19.

CDR3 nucleotides: TGTGCCAGCAGCTCCCAGACCATCTCTGGAAACACCATATATTTT. Its translation: CASSSQTISGNTIYF. V and J are TRBV7-2 and TRBJ1-3; D call uncertain. Trimming pared 4 bases from V and 0 bases from J, leaving 10 bases between. Germline assignment: CDR1 SGHTA and CDR2 FQGNSA. This CDR3 spans 15 amino acids.